The rows below give T cell receptor beta chains drawn from one sample of a study of metastatic and nonmetastatic thyroid tumors. Using MiXCR, TCRdb re-called clones from the PCR reads. In the table there are tens of thousands of clones, roughly 19% of which are singletons. The sample taken for sequencing was blood. The source of these receptors is a female donor with papillary thyroid cancer or a benign thyroid nodule (not recorded which). Some clones in this sample may be carry-over from other donors' samples. The CDR3 runs from the conserved cysteine through the conserved F or W. The order of the fields is J gene, D gene, clone size, V gene, CDR3 DNA, CDR3 protein. The D gene is left open where the match is weak. For some rows the clone size is stated as once, few or many, or as a class when expanded; others skip it.

TRBJ2-5,TRBD1,many,TRBV18,TGTGCCAGCTCACGAGGGACAGGGGGAGAGGAGACCCAGTACTTC,CASSRGTGGEETQYF
TRBJ2-7,.,many,TRBV27,TGTGCCAGCAGTTTCCCGGCGAGGGAGCAGTACTTC,CASSFPAREQYF
TRBJ2-1,TRBD2,.,TRBV19,TGTGCCAGTAGTATAATTACTAGCGGGAACAATGAGCAGTTCTTC,CASSIITSGNNEQFF
TRBJ1-4,.,many,TRBV25-1,TGTGCCAGCGTGCGTTCGGGTCCTAATGAAAAACTGTTTTTT,CASVRSGPNEKLFF
TRBJ1-2,.,.,TRBV6-2/TRBV6-3,TGTGCCAGCAGCGCGATAAACTATGGCTACACCTTC,CASSAINYGYTF
TRBJ1-1,.,.,TRBV20-1,TGCAGTGCTCAGGGTGGTCGGGTGAACACTGAAGCTTTCTTT,CSAQGGRVNTEAFF
TRBJ1-2,.,few,TRBV28,TGTGCCAGCAGGCCCCTCGGACAGATTGCTAACTATGGCTACACCTTC,CASRPLGQIANYGYTF
TRBJ2-1,.,many,TRBV27,TGTGCCAGCAGTCCCGGCCGGCTGGAGCAGTTCTTC,CASSPGRLEQFF
TRBJ2-7,.,.,TRBV15,TGTGCCACCACCCAAAATAACGGATACGAGCAGTACTTC,CATTQNNGYEQYF
TRBJ1-6,.,.,TRBV4-2,TGTGCCAGCAGCCAGCGAAGGGGGGGACGGAGCCTCTATAATTCACCCCTCCACTTT,CASSQRRGGRSLYNSPLHF
TRBJ2-2,TRBD2,.,TRBV27,TGTGCCAGCAGCCTTGGACTAGCGGGAGATTTGGCCGGGGAGCTGTTTTTT,CASSLGLAGDLAGELFF
TRBJ2-1,TRBD2,.,TRBV12-3/TRBV12-4,TGTGCCAGCAGTTCCCTAGCGGAGAGCTCCTACAATGAGCAGTTCTTC,CASSSLAESSYNEQFF
TRBJ2-3,TRBD2,.,TRBV4-2,TGTGCCAGCAGCCAAGGCAGCCTAGCGGGAGGGGATACGCAGTATTTT,CASSQGSLAGGDTQYF
TRBJ2-1,.,many,TRBV7-2,TGTGCCAGCAGCTTATCCCACAATGAGCAGTTCTTC,CASSLSHNEQFF
TRBJ1-2,TRBD1,medium-sized,TRBV19,TGTGCCAGTACCCCGGGACAGGGGGGCTATGGCTACACCTTC,CASTPGQGGYGYTF
TRBJ1-2,.,.,TRBV27,TGCGCCAGCAGTTTATTGGTGGGGCGCTATGGCTACACCTTC,CASSLLVGRYGYTF